This TCR beta chain was captured in a study of T-cell memory formation after mild COVID-19. Study in general: Most TCR clusters belonged to a single donor.

Study conclusions and caveats: Some clones that responded turned up in pre-infection memory, which suggests that cross-reactive memory joined in. Contracting clones localized mainly to CM and EM when CD4+ and mainly to EMRA when CD8+.

Remarks on this clonotype: Its antigen is not identified.

The CDR3 loop spans 12 amino acids. The germline V and J ends were trimmed by 5 bases and 5 bases, with 9 bases remaining between them. Germline V lookup: CDR1 SGHTA, CDR2 FQGNSA. TCRalpha and TCRbeta libraries used 5'RACE with constant-segment primers and UMIs. TCRdb redid the calling of the 5' RACE reads with MiXCR, one entry per CDR3 protein. Of 180,000 or so distinct CDR3 sequences in the sample, more than 9% were seen once. The sequenced sample consisted of PBMCs or a T cell subset sorted from them (not recorded which). The source of this sequence is a man aged 18 to 30 who had mild COVID-19 (a few samples of this study predate the infection). Cell type and time point are not known. The chain couples TRBV7-2 to TRBJ2-5, with D hard to call. CDR3 sequence: CASSPFWETQYF. DNA for the CDR3: TGTGCCAGCAGCCCTTTTTGGGAGACCCAGTACTTC.